This T cell receptor beta chain was found in a study of cytomegalovirus exposure and HLA in healthy donors. As for the study in general: A subsequent analysis reported that the roughly 120 validation repertoires were produced on the same platform that had also been used for the 666 first-cohort repertoires. General study findings and limits: Listed as cytomegalovirus-associated were 150 or so TCR beta chains. Generally TCR sequences proved uncommon, though certain public TCRs appeared in numerous donors. The tendency of first-cohort TCR clusters to co-occur in the approximately 110 validation repertoires was identified by a subsequent analysis.

To note about this clone: Its antigen is undetermined.

CDR1 SGHTS and CDR2 YDEGEE come from the germline V gene. The CDR3 loop spans 13 amino acids. The trim removed 6 bases at V and 7 bases at J, leaving 9 bases unmatched. Assay: immunoSEQ multiplex PCR; the TCRdb copy retains only in-frame clones and omits some. The data show around 160,000 clones, with around 85% seen just once and 2% to 2.5% held by the top ten. This TCR was sampled from a man aged 25-40 years in good health and CMV-seropositive. The chain has TRBV5-8 and TRBJ2-7, with TRBD1 matching over 8 bases. Sequenced input: PBMCs. The CDR3 region is CASIQGAPREQYF. As DNA, the CDR3 is TGTGCCAGCATTCAGGGGGCGCCAAGGGAGCAGTACTTC.